This TCR beta chain was sequenced during a study of long-term antiretroviral therapy in people with HIV. This clone has a single count. CDR1 and CDR2 (germline): SGDLS, YYNGEE. V lost 0 bases and J 3 bases, leaving 13 bases between the germline ends. The CDR3 spans 15 residues. The authors ran the immunoSEQ assay, v3.0, at survey level. Data came from immunoSEQ multiplex PCR; TCRdb stores just in-frame clones and leaves some out. Here the sample spans 21,000 or so clones, more than 70% being singletons. This specimen was unsorted PBMCs, taken at the start of antiretroviral therapy. The clonotype was recovered from a man aged 50 to 59 with HIV. V gene TRBV9 combines with J gene TRBJ2-7, with D perhaps TRBD1 or TRBD2 (5 bases each). CDR3 amino acids: CASSVAVGTNYEQYF. CDR3 bases: TGTGCCAGCAGCGTAGCGGTGGGGACCAACTACGAGCAGTACTTC.